One sample yielded the 27 T cell receptor beta chains listed below, sequenced in a study of T cells after yellow fever vaccination. TCRdb re-analysed the 5' RACE reads in MiXCR, keeping a single row per CDR3 protein. Of around 550,000 distinct CDR3 sequences listed, about a fifth are singletons. Here the sequenced sample was PBMCs, taken 15 days after the yellow fever booster vaccination. These receptors were collected from a young man who received the YFV17D yellow fever vaccine.

The chain has TRBV18 and TRBJ2-5; the match to TRBD1 covers 8 bases. The junction had 8 bases not matched to a gene; V was cut back by 2 bases and J by 6 bases. Germline CDR1 and CDR2: KGHSH and LQKENI. CDR3 length equals 15 residues. The CDR3 spells CASSPSVDRVQTQYF. The CDR3 region has the DNA TGTGCCAGCTCACCATCGGTGGACAGGGTGCAGACCCAGTACTTC. Filled out from reference TRBV18 and TRBJ2-5, the complete variable domain reads NAGVMQNPRHLVRRRGQEARLRCSPMKGHSHVYWYRQLPEEGLKFMVYLQKENIIDESGMPKERFSAEFPKEGPSILRIQQVVRGDSAAYFCASSPSVDRVQTQYFGPGTRLLVL.

This clonotype occurred a few times. The chain combines TRBV29-1 with TRBJ2-7, with a weak D call TRBD2 (6 bases). V lost 7 bases to trimming and J lost 1 base, with 11 bases between them. The CDR3 is 12 residues long. Germline V gene sequence: CDR1 SQVTM, CDR2 ANQGSEA. CDR3 region: CSARRGSYEQYF. CDR3 coding DNA: TGCAGCGCCCGGCGGGGTTCCTACGAGCAGTACTTC.

This clonotype has just a few counts. This rearrangement joins TRBV7-9 to TRBJ2-5, with D possibly being TRBD2 (6 bases). Deletions cut 8 bases from V and 1 base from J, with 11 bases between. This CDR3 has 13 amino acids. Germline lookup yields CDR1 SEHNR and CDR2 FQNEAQ (reference sequence). The CDR3 DNA sequence: TGTGCCAGCGGGGCGGGAATCCAAGAGACCCAGTACTTC. Translated: CASGAGIQETQYF.

This clonotype was detected many times. The chain combines TRBV11-2 with TRBJ2-2, with TRBD2 matching 12 bases. J lost 5 bases, V lost 5 bases, and 3 bases had no gene match. The CDR3 has 15 residues. Looked up from germline, CDR1 is SGHAT and CDR2 is FQNNGV. CDR3 amino acids: CASSPSGRGTGELFF. In DNA form, the CDR3 reads TGTGCCAGCAGCCCTAGCGGGAGGGGAACCGGGGAGCTGTTTTTT.

This clonotype appeared a few times. This sequence joins TRBV18 and TRBJ1-6, with a tentative D call TRBD1 (6 bases). Trimming took off 0 bases at V and 9 bases at J, with 12 bases between the two ends. The germline V gene encodes CDR1 KGHSH and CDR2 LQKENI. The CDR3 extends over 15 amino acids. The CDR3 coding sequence is TGTGCCAGCTCACCACCGTCCGGGGGCGGTTCACCCCTCCACTTT. Amino acids: CASSPPSGGGSPLHF. Combining the CDR3 with reference TRBV18 and TRBJ1-6 gives the whole variable domain NAGVMQNPRHLVRRRGQEARLRCSPMKGHSHVYWYRQLPEEGLKFMVYLQKENIIDESGMPKERFSAEFPKEGPSILRIQQVVRGDSAAYFCASSPPSGGGSPLHFGNGTRLTVT.

The CDR3 DNA is TGTGCCAGCAGCTTGCAACAGATTGAAGCTTTCTTT. It yields the protein CASSLQQIEAFF. This chain connects TRBV5-4 to TRBJ1-1; D unclear. The CDR3 totals 12 residues. Germline V gives CDR1 SGHNT, CDR2 YYREEE (reference sequence). V shed 1 base and J shed 7 bases, with 8 bases lying between them.

The gene calls are TRBV30 and TRBJ2-3; D ambiguous. This CDR3 is 13 amino acids long. V was shortened by 1 base and J by 5 bases, with 10 bases between the two germline ends. From germline, CDR1 is GTSNPN and CDR2 SVGIG (reference sequence). The CDR3 sequence is CAWSESSRDTQYF. In nucleotides, the CDR3 is TGTGCCTGGAGTGAATCTTCCCGAGATACGCAGTATTTT.

This clonotype showed up just a few times. The V gene is TRBV7-2, the J gene TRBJ2-1, with 10 bases lining up with TRBD1. The ends lost 4 bases at V and 7 bases at J; junction bases unmatched: 13. This CDR3 contains 17 residues. CDR1 is SGHTA and CDR2 is FQGNSA in the germline V gene. The CDR3 nucleotides read TGTGCCAGCAGCTCCTTTTTAATGGGACAGGGGAATAATGAGCAGTTCTTC. It codes for CASSSFLMGQGNNEQFF.

Many counts were recorded for this clonotype. The chain employs TRBV20-1 and TRBJ2-1; 7 bases match TRBD2. Germline CDR1 DFQATT, CDR2 SNEGSKA (reference sequence). This CDR3 region has 23 residues. V trimming: 1 base; J trimming: 1 base; junction bases outside the gene matches: 28. In DNA, the CDR3 is TGCAGTGCTAGAGCCCCGGGGGGACGGAGAGGCCTCGCTAGCGGACTATCCTACAATGAGCAGTTCTTC. Protein product: CSARAPGGRRGLASGLSYNEQFF.

This clonotype was found a few times. The chain employs TRBV20-1 and TRBJ2-3, with D perhaps matching TRBD1 (6 bases). Trimming pared 3 bases from V and 6 bases from J, leaving 19 bases between. The CDR3 has 15 residues. Germline loops: CDR1 DFQATT, CDR2 SNEGSKA (reference sequence). CDR3 sequence reads: CSASRGPPQGDTQYF. The DNA of the CDR3 is TGCAGTGCTAGCCGTGGACCCCCTCAGGGGGATACGCAGTATTTT.

The genes are TRBV3-1 and TRBJ1-2; D remains unclear. V was trimmed by 0 bases and J by 7 bases, leaving 12 bases between them. The V gene's germline CDR1 is LGHDT and CDR2 YNNKEL (reference sequence). This CDR3 spans 14 amino acids. The DNA for the CDR3 is TGTGCCAGCAGCCAAGAGGAAGGGATTACTGGCTACACCTTC. It is translated as CASSQEEGITGYTF. Full variable domain (missing parts from reference TRBV3-1 and TRBJ1-2): DTAVSQTPKYLVTQMGNDKSIKCEQNLGHDTMYWYKQDSKKFLKIMFSYNNKELIINETVPNRFSPKSPDKAHLNLHINSLELGDSAVYFCASSQEEGITGYTFGSGTRLTVV.

V usage is TRBV25-1 and J usage is TRBJ2-5; D perhaps matches TRBD2 (6 bases). The CDR3 is made up of 16 amino acids. Per the germline V gene, CDR1 is MGHDK and CDR2 is SYGVNS. The V and J ends lost 3 bases and 2 bases respectively, with 16 bases between them. CDR3 residues: CASSDRRRGSQETQYF. CDR3 coding DNA: TGTGCCAGCAGTGATAGGAGGCGGGGATCTCAAGAGACCCAGTACTTC.

A few counts support this clonotype. This sequence joins TRBV11-3 and TRBJ1-1; D is undetermined. V shed 5 bases and J shed 6 bases, with 10 bases lying between them. Germline assignment: CDR1 SGHNT and CDR2 YENEEA. The CDR3 extends over 12 amino acids. Here the CDR3 reads CASSPQRPEAFF. The CDR3, as DNA: TGTGCCAGCAGCCCCCAACGCCCTGAAGCTTTCTTT.

The table lists this clonotype with a few counts. The CDR3 region has the DNA TGCGCCAGCAGCCCCGCGTGGACTAGCGGGCTCACAGATACGCAGTATTTT. Protein: CASSPAWTSGLTDTQYF. V and J are TRBV4-3 and TRBJ2-3; TRBD2 matches at 11 bases. There are 17 residues in the CDR3. The V gene's germline CDR1 is LGHNA and CDR2 YSLEER. The junction had 8 bases not matched to a gene; V was cut back by 4 bases and J by 2 bases.

In this sample, this clonotype turned up a few times. The V call is TRBV27, the J call TRBJ2-5; 8 bases are shared with TRBD2. Germline values: CDR1 MNHEY, CDR2 SMNVEV (reference sequence). The CDR3 loop spans 13 amino acids. Trimming at V came to 9 bases and at J to 4 bases, leaving 7 bases not matched to a gene. DNA of the CDR3: TGTGCCAGGAGAATTCTAGCGGGAGAGACCCAGTACTTC. It is translated as CARRILAGETQYF.

The chain carries TRBV6-5 and TRBJ2-7; D is possibly TRBD2 (5 bases). The CDR3 is 15 residues long. Germline V gives CDR1 MNHEY, CDR2 SVGAGI. V was cut by 0 bases and J by 1 base, with 10 bases left in between. DNA of the CDR3: TGTGCCAGCAGTTACTCGAAACGCGGGTCCTACGAGCAGTACTTC. This encodes CASSYSKRGSYEQYF.

This chain uses TRBV4-2 with TRBJ2-3; TRBD2 aligns across 12 bases. Germline lookup yields CDR1 LGHNA and CDR2 YNFKEQ. V was clipped by 0 bases and J by 5 bases; unmatched bases: 6. The CDR3 sequence is 17 residues long. CDR3 in DNA: TGTGCCAGCAGCCAAGAACTCCCGGGACTAGCGGGAGATACGCAGTATTTT. Its translation is CASSQELPGLAGDTQYF.

The rearrangement uses TRBV29-1 and TRBJ2-2; 8 bases match TRBD2. Germline V gene lookup returns CDR1 SQVTM and CDR2 ANQGSEA. This CDR3 is built from 15 residues. V lost 4 bases and J lost 2; bases outside the gene matches: 6. The CDR3 coding sequence is TGCAGCGTTGCGGTAGCGGGGACAAACACCGGGGAGCTGTTTTTT. Residues: CSVAVAGTNTGELFF.

This clonotype was counted only a few times. This chain joins TRBV27 and TRBJ2-6, with 9 bases lining up with TRBD1. The CDR3 sequence is 15 residues long. Germline CDR1 MNHEY, CDR2 SMNVEV (reference sequence). V lost 4 bases, J lost 2 bases, and 0 bases stayed unmatched. This CDR3 is CASSWTGAGANVLTF. The CDR3 bases are TGTGCCAGCAGTTGGACAGGGGCTGGGGCCAACGTCCTGACTTTC.

The sample holds a few counts of this clonotype. V is TRBV9 and J is TRBJ2-7, with TRBD2 matching over 7 bases. Trimming removed 3 bases from V and 7 bases from J; junction bases left unmatched: 10. Germline V gene sequence: CDR1 SGDLS, CDR2 YYNGEE. CDR3 length: 14 residues. CDR3 protein: CASSGGGVPGEQYF. CDR3 in DNA: TGTGCCAGCAGCGGGGGAGGGGTTCCGGGTGAGCAGTACTTC. Complete variable domain (other parts from reference TRBV9 and TRBJ2-7): DSGVTQTPKHLITATGQRVTLRCSPRSGDLSVYWYQQSLDQGLQFLIQYYNGEERAKGNILERFSAQQFPDLHSELNLSSLELGDSALYFCASSGGGVPGEQYFGPGTRLTVT.

This chain links TRBV12-3 or TRBV12-4 with TRBJ2-2; D is possibly TRBD2 (5 bases). Deletions cut 3 bases from V and 1 base from J, with 12 bases between. The CDR3 loop spans 16 amino acids. CDR3 in amino acids: CASSLRWEQNTGELFF. The CDR3 nucleotides read TGTGCCAGCAGTTTGAGGTGGGAGCAGAACACCGGGGAGCTGTTTTTT.

This clonotype was counted a few times. CDR3 protein: CASSQGGISGNTIYF. In nucleotides, the CDR3 is TGTGCCAGCAGTCAAGGGGGGATCTCTGGAAACACCATATATTTT. This chain connects TRBV12-3 or TRBV12-4 to TRBJ1-3; D is possibly TRBD1 (6 bases). V shed 5 bases and J shed 0 bases, with 11 bases lying between them. This CDR3 has 15 residues.

Only a few counts were recorded for this clonotype. The chain links TRBV4-3 to TRBJ1-1; D gene ambiguous. This CDR3 has 15 residues. Trimming cost V 1 base and J 0 bases, with 9 bases left between them. From germline, CDR1 is LGHNA and CDR2 YSLEER. The CDR3 region has the DNA TGCGCCAGCAGCCAAGTAGGTAGCATGAACACTGAAGCTTTCTTT. It codes for CASSQVGSMNTEAFF.

This clonotype was counted only a few times. The chain uses TRBV10-3 and TRBJ2-1, with 7 nucleotides matching TRBD2. The CDR3 contains 14 residues. The J segment lost 3 bases and the V segment lost 2 bases, leaving 1 base of the junction unmatched. The germline CDR1 and CDR2 sequences are ENHRY and SYGVKD. The CDR3 protein is CAISEAGDYNEQFF. The CDR3 DNA is TGTGCCATCAGTGAGGCGGGAGACTACAATGAGCAGTTCTTC.

The chain has TRBV6-2 or TRBV6-3 and TRBJ2-2; TRBD2 matches at 12 bases. Looked up from germline, CDR1 is MNHEY and CDR2 is SVGEGT. The CDR3 is 19 amino acids. Trimming took 2 bases from V and 4 from J; bases not matched to a gene: 11. The CDR3 spells CASSYRTSGILKSTGELFF. For the CDR3, the DNA is TGTGCCAGCAGTTACCGGACTAGCGGGATTCTTAAGAGCACCGGGGAGCTGTTTTTT.

This clonotype was found a few times. The chain recombines TRBV12-3 or TRBV12-4 with TRBJ2-7; D is undetermined. The CDR3 has 14 residues. With 6 bases removed from V and 2 bases from J, the gap between germline ends came to 14 bases. CDR3 amino acids: CASSPDGSTYEQYF. CDR3 DNA: TGTGCCAGCAGCCCAGATGGTAGCACCTACGAGCAGTACTTC.

CDR3 sequence reads: CASSSRVGGGYTF. In nucleotides, the CDR3 is TGTGCCAGCAGTTCCAGGGTTGGCGGTGGCTACACCTTC. The chain combines TRBV7-2 with TRBJ1-2, with D possibly TRBD1 on 5 matching bases. V lost 6 bases and J 7 bases, leaving 15 bases between the germline ends. CDR1 is SGHTA, CDR2 FQGNSA, per germline. This CDR3 spans 13 amino acids.